This entry lists 21 T cell receptor beta chains sequenced from one sample in a study of radiation and T cells in renal cell carcinoma. Method: immunoSEQ multiplex PCR; TCRdb's copy keeps in-frame clones and lacks some. The sample yields around 100,000 clones, approximately 82% seen once. As for time point: blood 4 weeks post-SBRT, at nephrectomy. As for treatment: 15 Gy SBRT to primary tumor, nephrectomy 4 weeks later. Sequences were derived from blood, sampled from a patient whose treatment included radiotherapy and nephrectomy. These receptors originate from a man in his sixties with renal cell carcinoma.

The rearrangement uses TRBV6-5 and TRBJ2-7, with 11 positions matching TRBD2. This CDR3 contains 13 residues. Germline-derived CDR1 and CDR2 are MNHEY and SVGAGI. Unmatched junction bases numbered 7, after V lost 6 bases and J lost 9 bases. In DNA form, the CDR3 reads TGTGCCAGCAGATACGGACTAGCGGGTTCGCAGTACTTC. Its translation is CASRYGLAGSQYF.

The chain joins TRBV18 to TRBJ2-7; D is unclear. This CDR3 spans 14 amino acids. Per germline, CDR1 KGHSH and CDR2 LQKENI. Trimming stripped 3 bases from V and 2 bases from J, with 11 bases between. CDR3 residues: CASSPAAVPYEQYF. The CDR3 nucleotides are TGTGCCAGCTCACCTGCGGCAGTCCCCTACGAGCAGTACTTC.

This chain links TRBV15 with TRBJ1-1; D call uncertain. This CDR3 has 15 residues. Germline V gene sequence: CDR1 LNHNV, CDR2 YYDKDF (reference sequence). With 6 bases removed from V and 3 bases from J, the gap between germline ends came to 17 bases. The CDR3 region has the DNA TGTGCCACCAGAACAAGTACCGGGTGGGACACTGAAGCTTTCTTT. Translating it yields CATRTSTGWDTEAFF.

This clone has a handful of counts. The chain links TRBV7-9 to TRBJ2-3; 10 positions agree with TRBD2. The CDR3 runs to 15 residues. J lost 6 bases, V lost 3 bases, and 6 bases had no gene match. Germline V CDR1 and CDR2: SEHNR, FQNEAQ (reference sequence). CDR3 loop: CASSFGAGGGDTQYF. The CDR3 DNA reads TGTGCCAGCAGCTTTGGAGCGGGAGGGGGGGATACGCAGTATTTT.

This clone was counted a few times. The chain carries TRBV4-3 and TRBJ2-7; 12 bases are a match to TRBD2. J lost 7 bases, V lost 2 bases, and 6 bases had no gene match. The CDR3 consists of 15 residues. In germline, CDR1 is LGHNA, CDR2 YSLEER. DNA of the CDR3: TGCGCCAGCAGCCAACTAGCGGGAGGGCCGGGGGAGCAGTACTTC. Its protein is CASSQLAGGPGEQYF.

The rearrangement joins TRBV28 to TRBJ1-1; D call uncertain. Germline CDR1 and CDR2: MDHEN and SYDVKM. The CDR3 loop spans 12 amino acids. The V and J ends lost 9 bases and 3 bases respectively, with 11 bases between them. CDR3 coding DNA: TGTGCCAGTAGTGCTGTATACACTGAAGCTTTCTTT. Protein sequence: CASSAVYTEAFF.

The V gene is TRBV5-4, the J gene TRBJ1-4, with D uncertain. This CDR3 comprises 15 residues. Germline loops: CDR1 SGHNT, CDR2 YYREEE (reference sequence). V lost 2 bases and J 0 bases, leaving 8 bases between the germline ends. In DNA form, the CDR3 reads TGTGCCAGCAGCTTTAAAACAACAACTAATGAAAAACTGTTTTTT. Its translation: CASSFKTTTNEKLFF.

This clone was seen only a few times. The chain employs TRBV5-1 and TRBJ2-7; D is perhaps TRBD1 (6 bases). This CDR3 region has 14 residues. V lost 2 bases, J lost 6 bases, and 15 bases lay in between. Germline lookup yields CDR1 SGHRS and CDR2 YFSETQ. CDR3: CASSFGALQGEQYF. DNA for the CDR3: TGCGCCAGCAGCTTTGGAGCTTTACAGGGCGAGCAGTACTTC.

The chain joins TRBV25-1 to TRBJ2-1, with 10 bases identical to TRBD2. The junction had 10 bases not matched to a gene; V was cut back by 6 bases and J by 8 bases. CDR3 length: 15 amino acids. Germline V gene data show CDR1 as MGHDK and CDR2 as SYGVNS. This chain's CDR3 is CASSTTGTSVYEQFF. CDR3 nucleotide sequence: TGTGCCAGCAGCACCACCGGGACTAGCGTTTATGAGCAGTTCTTC.

The V call is TRBV10-3, the J call TRBJ1-1; the D gene is possibly TRBD1 (6 bases). The CDR3 length is 13 residues. The germline V gene encodes CDR1 ENHRY and CDR2 SYGVKD. The V end was cut by 8 bases, the J end by 11 bases, with 21 bases between. The CDR3 coding sequence is TGTGCCATCGGTCTCGTTGGGGGCGCGGACGCTTTCTTT. This gives the protein CAIGLVGGADAFF.

The V call is TRBV5-5, the J call TRBJ2-7, with TRBD1 matching 7 bases. Per germline, CDR1 SGHKS and CDR2 YYEKEE (reference sequence). The CDR3 covers 14 residues. J lost 3 bases, V lost 5 bases, and 8 bases had no gene match. CDR3 amino acids: CASRIPGQVYEQYF. The CDR3 DNA sequence: TGTGCCAGCAGAATCCCTGGACAGGTCTACGAGCAGTACTTC.

The V gene is TRBV23-1, the J gene TRBJ2-7; 8 bases agree with TRBD2. TRBV23-1 is sorted into the ORF group, with uncertain function. CDR3 length: 16 amino acids. The trim removed 3 bases at V and 5 bases at J, leaving 12 bases unmatched. CDR3 loop: CASSQSSVAGGNEQYF. The CDR3 DNA reads as TGCGCCAGCAGTCAGTCCTCTGTTGCGGGAGGTAACGAGCAGTACTTC.

The rearrangement joins TRBV6-4 to TRBJ2-7, with D possibly matching TRBD2 (6 bases). The V end was cut by 4 bases, the J end by 5 bases, with 12 bases between. The CDR3 runs 13 residues. Germline V gene sequence: CDR1 MRHNA, CDR2 SNTAGT. The CDR3 DNA reads TGTGCCAGCAGTGTAGCGGAGCGCAACGAGCAGTACTTC. This sequence encodes CASSVAERNEQYF.

J is TRBJ2-2 and V is TRBV12-5; TRBD2 matches 11 bases. CDR1 and CDR2 from the germline V gene are LGHNT and FRNRAP. The CDR3 contains 16 residues. Trimming removed 4 bases from V and 5 bases from J; junction bases left unmatched: 6. The CDR3 loop is CASGSLLAGGTGELFF. CDR3 in DNA: TGTGCTAGTGGTTCCCTCCTAGCGGGAGGAACCGGGGAGCTGTTTTTT. The variable domain in full, with the rest retrieved from reference TRBV12-5 and TRBJ2-2, is DARVTQTPRHKVTEMGQEVTMRCQPILGHNTVFWYRQTMMQGLELLAYFRNRAPLDDSGMPKDRFSAEMPDATLATLKIQPSEPRDSAVYFCASGSLLAGGTGELFFGEGSRLTVL.

The chain carries TRBV7-8 and TRBJ2-2, with a weak D call TRBD2 (6 bases). Trimming cost V 5 bases and J 2 bases, with 15 bases left between them. The CDR3 totals 16 residues. Germline CDR1 is SGHVS and CDR2 is FQNEAQ. This CDR3 reads CASSARPGTNTGELFF. The DNA of the CDR3 is TGTGCCAGCAGCGCGCGTCCCGGGACTAACACCGGGGAGCTGTTTTTT.

The chain carries TRBV11-2 and TRBJ2-3, with 15 bases lining up with TRBD2. J gave up 3 bases and V 4 bases, and 2 bases lay outside the gene matches. CDR1 is SGHAT, CDR2 FQNNGV, per germline. The CDR3 totals 16 residues. CDR3 in DNA: TGTGCCAGCAGCTCGGGACTAGCGGGAGGTACAGATACGCAGTATTTT. It is translated as CASSSGLAGGTDTQYF.

The chain recombines TRBV7-8 with TRBJ2-7, with D possibly being TRBD1 (6 bases). CDR3 length equals 16 residues. Per germline, CDR1 SGHVS and CDR2 FQNEAQ. Between the trimmed V and J ends, which lost 5 bases and 2 bases, there was a span of 19 bases. In DNA form, the CDR3 reads TGTGCCAGCAGCCTCAGGGGTCTAGCAGAAACCTACGAGCAGTACTTC. Its translation: CASSLRGLAETYEQYF.

The chain links TRBV5-5 to TRBJ1-1, with unresolved D. Trimming took off 4 bases at V and 0 bases at J, with 10 bases between the two ends. Germline V gene data show CDR1 as SGHKS and CDR2 as YYEKEE (reference sequence). The CDR3 totals 14 residues. The CDR3 is CASSRGIMNTEAFF. The CDR3 coding sequence is TGTGCCAGCAGCCGCGGGATAATGAACACTGAAGCTTTCTTT.

The gene calls are TRBV7-9 and TRBJ2-5; unclear D gene. This CDR3 has 16 amino acids. Trimming removed 2 bases at V and 5 bases at J, with 18 bases between. The germline V gene encodes CDR1 SEHNR and CDR2 FQNEAQ (reference sequence). This CDR3 is CASSLSVPTIGETQYF. For the CDR3, the DNA is TGTGCCAGCAGCTTATCGGTCCCCACCATAGGGGAGACCCAGTACTTC.

At least ten counts were recorded for this clone. The rearrangement links TRBV11-2 to TRBJ2-1, with D perhaps TRBD2 (6 bases). This CDR3 contains 16 residues. The V gene lost 5 bases and the J gene lost 4 bases, with 18 bases spanning the gap. The germline V gene encodes CDR1 SGHAT and CDR2 FQNNGV. In DNA, the CDR3 is TGTGCCAGCAGCGTAACCGGGACTTCGATTTACAATGAGCAGTTCTTC. As protein: CASSVTGTSIYNEQFF.

The V and J genes are TRBV7-2 and TRBJ1-2; maybe TRBD1 (6 bases). The length of the CDR3 is 14 residues. Trimming shortened V by 4 bases and J by 2 bases, and 11 bases separated the two germline ends. Germline V CDR1 and CDR2: SGHTA, FQGNSA. Here the CDR3 DNA reads TGTGCCAGCAGCTGGAACAGGGCAAACTATGGCTACACCTTC. This encodes CASSWNRANYGYTF.